Sequencing of this T cell receptor beta chain was carried out in a study of Ad26.COV2.S vaccination and SARS-CoV-2 variants. Sequencing was performed with immunoSEQ multiplex PCR; in TCRdb, only in-frame clones are kept and a portion is missing. The sample has roughly 350,000 clones; less than 90% are singletons. The junction had 5 bases not matched to a gene; V was cut back by 3 bases and J by 6 bases. The CDR3 loop spans 13 amino acids. CDR1 and CDR2 from the germline V gene are SGHTA and FQGNSA. Indicated treatment: about 20 received Ad26.COV2.S at low or high dose, single or two shots; about 5 received placebo; per-sample allocation not given. Material that was analyzed had been drawn on day 63 after the first vaccine or placebo injection.

The V call is TRBV7-2, the J call TRBJ2-7, with 7 bases aligning to TRBD1. Sequencing was performed on peripheral blood, taken in a trial of Ad26.COV2.S vaccine versus placebo. This sequence was found in a person aged 18-60 years who received the Ad26.COV2.S COVID-19 vaccine or a placebo. CDR3 sequence reads: CASSFLTGAEQYF. The CDR3 bases are TGTGCCAGCAGCTTTCTAACAGGGGCCGAGCAGTACTTC.